Only a few counts were recorded for the clone carrying this T cell receptor (beta chain). Antigen specificity is unknown. It was with 60 Vbeta and 13 Jbeta primers that the PCR ran. Assay: immunoSEQ multiplex PCR; the TCRdb copy retains only in-frame clones and omits some. The table includes nearly 95,000 clones, about 7.6% detected once. The CDR3 is 12 amino acids. Trimming took off 3 bases at V and 8 bases at J, with 10 bases between the two ends. In germline, CDR1 is KGHSH, CDR2 LQKENI. This specimen comes from a study of cytomegalovirus exposure and HLA in healthy donors. Whole-study findings and limits: TCR beta V segments were, for the most part, productive about 87% or about 30% of the time in an earlier analysis. 87-base-pair reads could not separate some V segments, including TRBV6-2 and TRBV6-3.

This receptor was identified in a man over 45 in good health and CMV-seronegative. Material for sequencing was PBMCs. The chain uses TRBV18 and TRBJ1-1, with no clear D. The CDR3 protein is CASSPTSGEAFF. The CDR3 region has the DNA TGTGCCAGCTCACCCACGTCGGGAGAAGCTTTCTTT.